This T cell receptor (beta chain) was observed in a study of blood T cell repertoires in COVID-19 (dated by TCRdb to 2020 to 2022). About the investigation overall: Samples from collaborators originated in the United States, Italy and Spain and spanned both the acute and convalescent phases of COVID-19. The repertoires were released in a freely available public database intended as a resource for research on the immune response to SARS-CoV-2. A de-identified subject ID, COVID-19 status, age in years and sex were almost always included in the sample metadata. The samples were drawn from two sources: the first 160 participants of the ongoing ImmuneRACE study, and 1,200 or so subjects contributed by 6 global collaborators. Where available, HLA class I and class II types were obtained from metadata supplied by the sample provider rather than from assay-based typing. The prospective study material was composed of cDNA or gDNA derived from T cells, B-cell-depleted T cells, or PBMCs. The dataset comprised deeply sampled blood TCRbeta repertoires from subjects exposed to, actively infected with, or recovered from COVID-19. The investigation overall reported the following: Clinical and demographic metadata were provided uncurated, with the amount varying by source and participant.

TCRbeta CDR3 regions were amplified from genomic DNA using the immunoSEQ Assay, a bias-controlled multiplex PCR. The published analysis was carried out like this. Within the assay, amplification of reference gene primers was used to estimate how many nucleated cells each sample contained. Sequence reads were collapsed and filtered to measure the absolute abundance of every unique TCRbeta CDR3 rearrangement. Productive Simpson clonality was computed per sample as the square root of Simpson's diversity index over productive rearrangements. The immuneACCESS repertoire file appears here via TCRdb, limited to in-frame rearrangements. These files lack a portion of the clones; in checked studies, under half of the deficit traces to unresolved V genes, and the cause of the others is not known. V and J calls and clone size are given by that table; D and trimming were obtained from the DNA. In this sample the table shows around 94,000 clones, around 87% of which occur a single time. In total, the top ten clones hold approximately 2.9% of the sample.

With respect to this clone: What this receptor recognizes is not known. No base quality information exists; no much larger clone differs at one position.

Each collaborating institution followed its own protocols to collect whole blood in K2EDTA tubes. For TCRbeta analysis, collaborator samples were shipped as frozen whole blood, as isolated PBMCs, or as DNA extracted from either sample type. The CDR3 contains 12 residues, cysteine and phenylalanine counted. The read is trimmed to its CDR3 DNA, 36 bases read in frame from base 1. CDR1 SQVTM and CDR2 ANQGSEA are derived from the germline V gene. The chain employs TRBV29-1 and TRBJ2-3; D gene: possibly TRBD1, on 5 matching bases. Sample: peripheral blood. The sequence was obtained from a man aged 45-65 years with active or convalescent COVID-19. The DNA sequence is given as TGCAGTGAGAGGCAGGGCAGCACTGCGCAGTATTTT. Translated, this is CSERQGSTAQYF.